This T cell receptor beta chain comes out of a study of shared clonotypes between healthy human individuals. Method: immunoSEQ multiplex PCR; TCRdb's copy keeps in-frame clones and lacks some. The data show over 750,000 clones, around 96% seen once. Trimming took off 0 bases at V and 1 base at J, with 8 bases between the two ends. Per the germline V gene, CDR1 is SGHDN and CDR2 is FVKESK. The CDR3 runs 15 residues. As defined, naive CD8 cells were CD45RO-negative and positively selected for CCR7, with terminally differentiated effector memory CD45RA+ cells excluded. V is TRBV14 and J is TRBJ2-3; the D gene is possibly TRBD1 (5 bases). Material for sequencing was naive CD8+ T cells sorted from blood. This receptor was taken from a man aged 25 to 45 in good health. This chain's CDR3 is CASSQDVGGTDTQYF. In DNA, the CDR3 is TGTGCCAGCAGCCAAGACGTAGGGGGCACAGATACGCAGTATTTT.